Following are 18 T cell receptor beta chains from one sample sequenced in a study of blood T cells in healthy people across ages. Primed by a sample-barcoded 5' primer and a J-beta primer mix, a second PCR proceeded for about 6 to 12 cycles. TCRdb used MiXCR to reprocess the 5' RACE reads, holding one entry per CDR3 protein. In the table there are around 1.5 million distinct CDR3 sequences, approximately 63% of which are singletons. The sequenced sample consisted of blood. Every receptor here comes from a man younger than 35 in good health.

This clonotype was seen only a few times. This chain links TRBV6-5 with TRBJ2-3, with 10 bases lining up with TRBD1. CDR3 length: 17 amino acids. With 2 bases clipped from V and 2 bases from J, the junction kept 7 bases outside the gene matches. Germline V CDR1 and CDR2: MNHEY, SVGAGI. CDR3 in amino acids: CASSYAGTGVVTDTQYF. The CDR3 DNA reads TGTGCCAGCAGTTACGCGGGGACAGGGGTTGTCACAGATACGCAGTATTTT.

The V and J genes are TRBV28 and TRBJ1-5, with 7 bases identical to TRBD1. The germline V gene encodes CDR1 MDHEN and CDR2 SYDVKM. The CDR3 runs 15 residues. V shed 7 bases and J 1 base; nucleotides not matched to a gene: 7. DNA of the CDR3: TGTGCCAGCAAATTGACAGGGAGGAGCAATCAGCCCCAGCATTTT. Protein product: CASKLTGRSNQPQHF.

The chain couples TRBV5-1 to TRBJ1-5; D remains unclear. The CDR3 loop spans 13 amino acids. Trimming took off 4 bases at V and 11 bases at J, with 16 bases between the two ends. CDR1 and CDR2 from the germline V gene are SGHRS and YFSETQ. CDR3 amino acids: CASSTRLGETQHF. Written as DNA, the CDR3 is TGCGCCAGCAGCACGAGACTAGGCGAGACCCAGCATTTT.

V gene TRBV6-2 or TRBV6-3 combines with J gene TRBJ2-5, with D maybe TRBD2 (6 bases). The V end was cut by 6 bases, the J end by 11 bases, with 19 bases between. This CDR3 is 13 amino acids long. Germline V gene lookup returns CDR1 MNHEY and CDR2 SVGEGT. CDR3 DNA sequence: TGTGCCAGCAGCCCCGGGGACTTCAATGAGCAGTACTTC. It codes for CASSPGDFNEQYF.

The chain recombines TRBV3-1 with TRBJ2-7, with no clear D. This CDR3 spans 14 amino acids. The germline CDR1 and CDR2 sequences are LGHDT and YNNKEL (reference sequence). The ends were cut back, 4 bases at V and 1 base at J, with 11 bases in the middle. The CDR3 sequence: CASSPILTSYEQYF. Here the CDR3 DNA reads TGTGCCAGCAGCCCCATCTTGACATCCTACGAGCAGTACTTC.

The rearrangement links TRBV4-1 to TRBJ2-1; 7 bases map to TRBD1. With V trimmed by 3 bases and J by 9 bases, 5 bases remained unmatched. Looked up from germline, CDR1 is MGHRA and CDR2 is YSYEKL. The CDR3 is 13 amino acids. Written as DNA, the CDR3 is TGCGCCAGCAGCCACCCAAACAGGGGTGAGCAGTTCTTC. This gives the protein CASSHPNRGEQFF.

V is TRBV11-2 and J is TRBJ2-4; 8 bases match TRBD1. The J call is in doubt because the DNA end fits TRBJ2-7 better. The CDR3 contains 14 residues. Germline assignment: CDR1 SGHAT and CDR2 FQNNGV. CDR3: CASLNRDRYYEQYF. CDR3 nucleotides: TGTGCCAGCCTAAACCGGGACAGGTACTACGAGCAGTACTTC.

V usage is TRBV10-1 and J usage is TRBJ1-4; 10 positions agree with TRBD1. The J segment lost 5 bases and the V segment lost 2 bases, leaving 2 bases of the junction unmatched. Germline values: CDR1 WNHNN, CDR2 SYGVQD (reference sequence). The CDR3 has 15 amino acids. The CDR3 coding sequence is TGCGCCAGCAGTGAGGGGACAGGGGAGAATGAAAAACTGTTTTTT. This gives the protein CASSEGTGENEKLFF.

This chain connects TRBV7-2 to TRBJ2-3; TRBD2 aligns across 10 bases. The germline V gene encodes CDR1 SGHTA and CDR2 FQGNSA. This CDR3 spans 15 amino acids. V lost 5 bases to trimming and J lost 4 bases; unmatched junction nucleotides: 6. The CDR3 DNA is TGTGCCAGCAGCCGGGCTAGCGGGGGCGCAGATACGCAGTATTTT. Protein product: CASSRASGGADTQYF.

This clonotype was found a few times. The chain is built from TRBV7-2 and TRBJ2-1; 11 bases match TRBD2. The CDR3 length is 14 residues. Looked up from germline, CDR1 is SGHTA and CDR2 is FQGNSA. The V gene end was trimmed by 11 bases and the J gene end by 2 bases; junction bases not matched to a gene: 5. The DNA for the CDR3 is TGTGCCCTTAGCGGGGGGGCCACCTACAATGAGCAGTTCTTC. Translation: CALSGGATYNEQFF.

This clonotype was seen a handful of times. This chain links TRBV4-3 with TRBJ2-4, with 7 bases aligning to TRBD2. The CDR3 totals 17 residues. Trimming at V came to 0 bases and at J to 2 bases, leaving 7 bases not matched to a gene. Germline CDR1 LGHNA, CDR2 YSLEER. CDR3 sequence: CASSQDSQRGSKNIQYF. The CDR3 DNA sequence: TGCGCCAGCAGCCAAGACAGCCAGCGGGGATCCAAAAACATTCAGTACTTC.

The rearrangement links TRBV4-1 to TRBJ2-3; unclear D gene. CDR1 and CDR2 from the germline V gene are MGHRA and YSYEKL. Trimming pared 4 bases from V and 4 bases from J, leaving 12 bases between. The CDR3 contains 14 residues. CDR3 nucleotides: TGCGCCAGCAGCCCCACCATAGGTGCAGATACGCAGTATTTT. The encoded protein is CASSPTIGADTQYF.

The CDR3 coding sequence is TGTGCCAGCAGCTTCCGCGGGAACTGGGCCCAAGAGACCCAGTACTTC. Protein sequence: CASSFRGNWAQETQYF. J is TRBJ2-5 and V is TRBV7-9, with a tentative D call TRBD2 (6 bases). Germline lookup yields CDR1 SEHNR and CDR2 FQNEAQ (reference sequence). V lost 3 bases, J lost 1 base, and 15 bases lay in between. CDR3 length equals 16 residues.

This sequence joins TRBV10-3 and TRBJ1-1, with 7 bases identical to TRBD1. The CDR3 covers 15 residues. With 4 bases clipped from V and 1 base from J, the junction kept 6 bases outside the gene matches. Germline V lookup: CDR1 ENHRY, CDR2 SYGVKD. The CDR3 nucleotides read TGTGCCATCAGTGGGTACAGGGGATCGAACACTGAAGCTTTCTTT. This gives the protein CAISGYRGSNTEAFF.

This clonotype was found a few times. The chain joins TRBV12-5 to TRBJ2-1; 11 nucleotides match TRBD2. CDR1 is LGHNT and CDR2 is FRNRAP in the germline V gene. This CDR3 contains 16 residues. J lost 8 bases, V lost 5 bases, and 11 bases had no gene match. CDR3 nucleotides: TGTGCTAGTGGTGACACAACTAGCGGGAGTATGGATGAGCAGTTCTTC. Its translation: CASGDTTSGSMDEQFF.

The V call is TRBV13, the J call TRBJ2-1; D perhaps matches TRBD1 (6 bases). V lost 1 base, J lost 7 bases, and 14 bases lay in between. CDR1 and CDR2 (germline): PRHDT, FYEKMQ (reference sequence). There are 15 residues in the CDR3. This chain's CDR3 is CASSLALKGGNEQFF. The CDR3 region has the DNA TGTGCCAGCAGCTTAGCCCTAAAAGGGGGTAATGAGCAGTTCTTC.

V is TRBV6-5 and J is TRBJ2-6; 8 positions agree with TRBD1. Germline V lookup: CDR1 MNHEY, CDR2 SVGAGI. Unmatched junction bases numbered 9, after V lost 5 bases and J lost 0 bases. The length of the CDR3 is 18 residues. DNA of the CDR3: TGTGCCAGCAGTGTATCGACAGGGGCCTTCTCTGGGGCCAACGTCCTGACTTTC. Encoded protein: CASSVSTGAFSGANVLTF.

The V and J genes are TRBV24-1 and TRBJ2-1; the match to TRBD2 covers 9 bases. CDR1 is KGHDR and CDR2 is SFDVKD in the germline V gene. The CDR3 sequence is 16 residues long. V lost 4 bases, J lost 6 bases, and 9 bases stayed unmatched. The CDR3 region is CATSETAGTSLNEQFF. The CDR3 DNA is TGTGCCACCAGTGAGACCGCCGGGACTAGCCTCAATGAGCAGTTCTTC.